The table lists the clone carrying this T cell receptor beta chain with a few counts. Its antigen remains unknown. Time point denoted: pre-treatment baseline. The data originate from a study of blood T cell dynamics during melanoma immunotherapy. Study summary: Metastatic melanoma patients received first-line pembrolizumab or nivolumab plus ipilimumab. General study points: Clones driving repertoire changes may be melanoma-specific or general immune activation.

Trimming took off 4 bases at V and 2 bases at J, with 9 bases between the two ends. Germline lookup yields CDR1 SGHRS and CDR2 YFSETQ. CDR3 length: 13 amino acids. Libraries were prepared by immunoSEQ multiplex PCR; TCRdb keeps only in-frame clonotypes and omits some of them. The sample holds 17,000 or so clones, roughly 80% seen once. This chain joins TRBV5-1 and TRBJ1-1; no clear D gene. The sequencing used blood, collected from a patient treated with checkpoint blockade. This clonotype was sampled from a human donor with melanoma. CDR3 coding DNA: TGCGCCAGCAGCGTCATCGGTAACACTGAAGCTTTCTTT. The encoded protein is CASSVIGNTEAFF.